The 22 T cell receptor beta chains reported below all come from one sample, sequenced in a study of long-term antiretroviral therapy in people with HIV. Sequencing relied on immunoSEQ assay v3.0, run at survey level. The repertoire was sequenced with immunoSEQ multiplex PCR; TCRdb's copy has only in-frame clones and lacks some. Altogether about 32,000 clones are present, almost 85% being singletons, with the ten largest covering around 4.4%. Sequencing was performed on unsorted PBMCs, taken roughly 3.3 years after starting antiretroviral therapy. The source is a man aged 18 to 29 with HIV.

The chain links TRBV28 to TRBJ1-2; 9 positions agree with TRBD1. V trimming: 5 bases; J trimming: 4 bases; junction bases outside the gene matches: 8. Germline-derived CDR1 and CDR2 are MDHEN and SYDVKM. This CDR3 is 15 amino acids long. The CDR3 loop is CASSRDRVASYGYTF. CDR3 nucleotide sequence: TGTGCCAGCAGTAGGGACAGGGTGGCTAGCTATGGCTACACCTTC.

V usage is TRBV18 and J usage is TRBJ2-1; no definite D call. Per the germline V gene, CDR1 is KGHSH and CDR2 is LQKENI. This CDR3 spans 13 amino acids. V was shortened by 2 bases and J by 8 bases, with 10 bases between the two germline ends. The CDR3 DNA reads TGTGCCAGCTCACCAAGCCTCGGTGATGAGCAGTTCTTC. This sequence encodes CASSPSLGDEQFF.

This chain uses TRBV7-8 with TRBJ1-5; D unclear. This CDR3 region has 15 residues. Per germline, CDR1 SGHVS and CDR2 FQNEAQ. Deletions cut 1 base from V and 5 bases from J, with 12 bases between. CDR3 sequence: CASSLEGRPYQPQHF. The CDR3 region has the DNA TGTGCCAGCAGCTTAGAGGGCCGGCCTTATCAGCCCCAGCATTTT.

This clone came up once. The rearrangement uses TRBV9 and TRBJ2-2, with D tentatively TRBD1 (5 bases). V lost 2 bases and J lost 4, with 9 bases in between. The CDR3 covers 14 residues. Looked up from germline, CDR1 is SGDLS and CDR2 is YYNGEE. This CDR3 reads CASSVPDSTGELFF. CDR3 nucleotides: TGTGCCAGCAGCGTCCCCGACAGCACCGGGGAGCTGTTTTTT.

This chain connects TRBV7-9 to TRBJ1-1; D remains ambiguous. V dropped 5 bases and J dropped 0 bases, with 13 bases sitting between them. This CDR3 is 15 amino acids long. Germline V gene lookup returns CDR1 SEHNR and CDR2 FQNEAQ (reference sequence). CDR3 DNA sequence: TGTGCCAGCAGCCCGGGAGCCCTTATGAACACTGAAGCTTTCTTT. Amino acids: CASSPGALMNTEAFF.

The CDR3 DNA reads TGTGCCAGCAGCACTGGACAGGGGGAGACCCAGTACTTC. It yields the protein CASSTGQGETQYF. The V and J genes are TRBV7-6 and TRBJ2-5; 9 positions agree with TRBD1. The V and J ends lost 5 bases and 5 bases, in that order; junction bases with no gene match: 3. Germline CDR1 reads SGHVS; CDR2 reads FNYEAQ. CDR3 length: 13 amino acids.

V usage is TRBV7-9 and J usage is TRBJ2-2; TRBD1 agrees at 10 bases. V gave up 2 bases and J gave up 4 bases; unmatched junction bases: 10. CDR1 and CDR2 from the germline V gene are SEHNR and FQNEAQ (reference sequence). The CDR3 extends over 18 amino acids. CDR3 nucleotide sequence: TGTGCCAGCAGCTTACGAGGGACAGGGGTTGTGTCCACCGGGGAGCTGTTTTTT. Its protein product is CASSLRGTGVVSTGELFF.

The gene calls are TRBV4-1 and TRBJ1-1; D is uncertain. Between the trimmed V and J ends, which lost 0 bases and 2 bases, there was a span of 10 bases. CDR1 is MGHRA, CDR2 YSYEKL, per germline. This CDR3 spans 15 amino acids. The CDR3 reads CASSQDPGANTEAFF. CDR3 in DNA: TGCGCCAGCAGCCAAGATCCGGGAGCCAACACTGAAGCTTTCTTT.

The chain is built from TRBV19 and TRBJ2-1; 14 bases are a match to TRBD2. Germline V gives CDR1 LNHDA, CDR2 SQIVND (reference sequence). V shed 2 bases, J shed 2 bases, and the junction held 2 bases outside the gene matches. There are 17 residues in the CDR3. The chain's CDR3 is CASSISTSGGAYNEQFF. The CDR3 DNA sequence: TGTGCCAGTAGTATATCGACTAGCGGGGGGGCCTACAATGAGCAGTTCTTC.

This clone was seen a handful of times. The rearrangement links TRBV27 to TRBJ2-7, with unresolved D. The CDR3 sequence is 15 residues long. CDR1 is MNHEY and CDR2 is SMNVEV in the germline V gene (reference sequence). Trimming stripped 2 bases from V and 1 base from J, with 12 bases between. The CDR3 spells CASSLVPRDSYEQYF. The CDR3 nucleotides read TGTGCCAGCAGTTTAGTCCCTCGTGATTCCTACGAGCAGTACTTC.

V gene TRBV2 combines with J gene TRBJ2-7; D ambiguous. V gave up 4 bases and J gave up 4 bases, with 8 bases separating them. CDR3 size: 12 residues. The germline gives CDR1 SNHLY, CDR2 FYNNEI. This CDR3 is CASSGADYEQYF. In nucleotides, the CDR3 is TGTGCCAGCAGTGGCGCAGATTACGAGCAGTACTTC.

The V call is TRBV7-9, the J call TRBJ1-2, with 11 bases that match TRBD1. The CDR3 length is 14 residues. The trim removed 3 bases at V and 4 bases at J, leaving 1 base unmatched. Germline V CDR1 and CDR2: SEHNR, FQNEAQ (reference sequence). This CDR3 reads CASSLGQGGYGYTF. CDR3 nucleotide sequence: TGTGCCAGCAGCTTGGGACAGGGGGGCTATGGCTACACCTTC.

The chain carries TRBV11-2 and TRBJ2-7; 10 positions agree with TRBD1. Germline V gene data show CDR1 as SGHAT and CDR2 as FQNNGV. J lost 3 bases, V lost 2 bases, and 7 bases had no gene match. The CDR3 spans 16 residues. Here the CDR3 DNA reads TGTGCCAGCAGCTTACGGCCCGGGACAGGGGTCTACGAGCAGTACTTC. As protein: CASSLRPGTGVYEQYF.

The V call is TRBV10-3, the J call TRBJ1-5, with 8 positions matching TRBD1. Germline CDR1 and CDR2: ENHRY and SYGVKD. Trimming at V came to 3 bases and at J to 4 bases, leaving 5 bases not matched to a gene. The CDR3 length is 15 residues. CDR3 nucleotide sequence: TGTGCCATCAGTGAAGGACAGGGTTCAAATCAGCCCCAGCATTTT. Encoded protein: CAISEGQGSNQPQHF.

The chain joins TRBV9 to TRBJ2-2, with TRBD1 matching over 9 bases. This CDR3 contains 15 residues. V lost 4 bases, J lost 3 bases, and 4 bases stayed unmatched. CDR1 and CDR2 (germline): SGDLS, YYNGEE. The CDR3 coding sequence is TGTGCCAGCAGCCCGTGGACAGGGGACACCGGGGAGCTGTTTTTT. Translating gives CASSPWTGDTGELFF.

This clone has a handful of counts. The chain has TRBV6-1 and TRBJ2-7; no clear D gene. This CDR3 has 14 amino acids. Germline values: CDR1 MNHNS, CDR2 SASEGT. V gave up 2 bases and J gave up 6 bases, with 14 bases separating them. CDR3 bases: TGTGCCAGCAGTGAACTAAAGGTCCGTTCCGAGCAGTACTTC. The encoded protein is CASSELKVRSEQYF.

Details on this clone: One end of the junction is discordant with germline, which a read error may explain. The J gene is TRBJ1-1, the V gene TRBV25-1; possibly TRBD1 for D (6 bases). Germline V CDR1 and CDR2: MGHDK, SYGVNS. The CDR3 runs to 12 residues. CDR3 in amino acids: CATSTGSTEAFF. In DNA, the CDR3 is TGTGCCACCAGTACAGGGAGCACTGAAGCTTTCTTT.

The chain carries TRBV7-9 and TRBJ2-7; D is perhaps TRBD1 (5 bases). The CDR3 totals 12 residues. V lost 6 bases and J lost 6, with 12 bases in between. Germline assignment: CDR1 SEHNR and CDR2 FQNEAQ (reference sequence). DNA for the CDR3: TGTGCCAGCAGTTTCCAGGGTGTCGAGCAGTACTTC. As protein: CASSFQGVEQYF. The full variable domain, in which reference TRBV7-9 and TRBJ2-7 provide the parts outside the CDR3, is DTGVSQNPRHKITKRGQNVTFRCDPISEHNRLYWYRQTLGQGPEFLTYFQNEAQLEKSRLLSDRFSAERPKGSFSTLEIQRTEQGDSAMYLCASSFQGVEQYFGPGTRLTVT.

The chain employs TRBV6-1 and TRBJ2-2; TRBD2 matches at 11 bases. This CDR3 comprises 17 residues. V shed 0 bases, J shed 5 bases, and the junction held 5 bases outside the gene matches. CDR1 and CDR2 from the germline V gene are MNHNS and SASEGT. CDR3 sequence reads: CASSEAPRLAGTGELFF. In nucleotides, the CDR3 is TGTGCCAGCAGTGAAGCTCCGCGACTAGCGGGAACCGGGGAGCTGTTTTTT.

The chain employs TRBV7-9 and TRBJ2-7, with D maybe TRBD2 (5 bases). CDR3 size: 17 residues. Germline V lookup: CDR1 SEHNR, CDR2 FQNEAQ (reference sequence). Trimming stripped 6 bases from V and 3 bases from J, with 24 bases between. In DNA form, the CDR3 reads TGTGCCAGCAGTCGCCGAGGGCAGGAATCGTCGGTCTACGAGCAGTACTTC. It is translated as CASSRRGQESSVYEQYF.

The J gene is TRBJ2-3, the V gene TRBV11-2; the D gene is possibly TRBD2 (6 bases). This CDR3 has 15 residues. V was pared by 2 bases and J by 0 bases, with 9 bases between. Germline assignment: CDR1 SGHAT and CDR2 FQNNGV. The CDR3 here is CASSLFRGSTDTQYF. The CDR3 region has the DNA TGTGCCAGCAGCTTATTCCGGGGGAGCACAGATACGCAGTATTTT.

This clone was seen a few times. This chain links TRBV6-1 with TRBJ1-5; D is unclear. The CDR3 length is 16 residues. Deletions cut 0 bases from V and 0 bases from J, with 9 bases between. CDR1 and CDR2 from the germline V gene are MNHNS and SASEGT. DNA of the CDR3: TGTGCCAGCAGTGAAGCGAGAGGGTATAGCAATCAGCCCCAGCATTTT. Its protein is CASSEARGYSNQPQHF.